What follows are 23 T cell receptor beta chains derived from one specimen sequenced in a study of shared clonotypes between healthy human individuals. The protocol was immunoSEQ multiplex PCR, while the TCRdb copy is restricted to in-frame clones and leaves out a portion. The table records a few hundred thousand clones, 95% to 97% of them present only once. The sequenced material came from memory CD8+ T cells sorted from blood. Specified subset: CD45RO+ cells pooled with CCR7-negative TemRA cells. The receptors stem from a man aged 30 to 45 in good health.

The chain carries TRBV29-1 and TRBJ2-7; D is unresolved. Germline CDR1 is SQVTM and CDR2 is ANQGSEA. The CDR3 consists of 13 residues. Trimming cost V 5 bases and J 6 bases, with 17 bases left between them. CDR3 in amino acids: CSVNWASAGEQYF. The CDR3, as DNA: TGCAGCGTTAACTGGGCCTCGGCTGGCGAGCAGTACTTC.

The chain combines TRBV7-9 with TRBJ1-2; D call uncertain. CDR1 is SEHNR and CDR2 is FQNEAQ in the germline V gene (reference sequence). Trimming cost V 3 bases and J 6 bases, with 11 bases left between them. The CDR3 totals 13 residues. This CDR3 reads CASSFGVVNGYTF. The CDR3 DNA is TGTGCCAGCAGCTTCGGGGTGGTTAATGGCTACACCTTC.

The rearrangement uses TRBV27 and TRBJ2-1, with D hard to call. The CDR3 has 11 residues. Trimming left V 6 bases short and J 4 bases short, with 4 bases between. Germline CDR1 MNHEY, CDR2 SMNVEV (reference sequence). The CDR3 is CASSQYNEQFF. CDR3 DNA sequence: TGTGCCAGCAGCCAATACAATGAGCAGTTCTTC.

The chain couples TRBV7-9 to TRBJ2-7; the match to TRBD2 covers 14 bases. The V gene's germline CDR1 is SEHNR and CDR2 FQNEAQ (reference sequence). The CDR3 covers 16 residues. V gave up 3 bases and J gave up 4 bases; unmatched junction bases: 5. CDR3 loop: CASSLTSGRAVYEQYF. Written as DNA, the CDR3 is TGTGCCAGCAGCTTGACTAGCGGGAGGGCCGTTTACGAGCAGTACTTC.

The rearrangement joins TRBV6-5 to TRBJ1-1, with TRBD1 matching 7 bases. Germline CDR1 and CDR2: MNHEY and SVGAGI. This CDR3 region has 15 residues. After removal of 5 bases from V and 5 bases from J, the junction contained 11 bases not matched to a gene. CDR3 loop: CASSRDSLLGTEAFF. The CDR3 region has the DNA TGTGCCAGCAGTCGGGACAGCCTTCTCGGTACTGAAGCTTTCTTT.

Note on this clone: The junction differs from germline at one of its ends, possibly a read error. This sequence joins TRBV7-7 and TRBJ2-2; D gene unclear. The CDR3 totals 13 residues. CDR1 is SSHAT and CDR2 is FNYEAQ in the germline V gene (reference sequence). The chain's CDR3 is CASSLVSTGELFF. DNA of the CDR3: TGTGCTAGCAGCTTAGTAAGCACCGGGGAGCTGTTTTTT.

The rearrangement joins TRBV27 to TRBJ2-2; TRBD2 agrees at 11 bases. V was clipped by 4 bases and J by 6 bases; unmatched bases: 7. Looked up from germline, CDR1 is MNHEY and CDR2 is SMNVEV (reference sequence). The CDR3 totals 16 residues. CDR3 sequence: CASSSSSGRSPGELFF. The CDR3, as DNA: TGTGCCAGCAGTTCATCTAGCGGGAGGAGCCCCGGGGAGCTGTTTTTT.

The chain joins TRBV29-1 to TRBJ2-5, with 9 positions matching TRBD2. J was trimmed by 2 bases and V by 5 bases; bases with no gene match: 3. The germline V gene has CDR1 SQVTM and CDR2 ANQGSEA. This CDR3 is built from 13 residues. In DNA, the CDR3 is TGCAGCGTTAAGCGGGAGGTGCAAGAGACCCAGTACTTC. Translated: CSVKREVQETQYF.

The rearrangement links TRBV5-1 to TRBJ1-4; no clear D gene. Germline values: CDR1 SGHRS, CDR2 YFSETQ. The CDR3 sequence is 16 residues long. Trimming pared 0 bases from V and 7 bases from J, leaving 16 bases between. The CDR3 reads CASSLAEEGRGEKLFF. CDR3 bases: TGCGCCAGCAGCTTGGCCGAGGAGGGAAGAGGTGAAAAACTGTTTTTT.

The chain is built from TRBV2 and TRBJ2-3; D remains ambiguous. Between the trimmed V and J ends, which lost 3 bases and 0 bases, there was a span of 10 bases. CDR1 and CDR2 from the germline V gene are SNHLY and FYNNEI. The CDR3 runs to 15 residues. DNA of the CDR3: TGTGCCAGCAGTGAGACGCCAGAGAGCACAGATACGCAGTATTTT. Protein product: CASSETPESTDTQYF.

The V gene is TRBV7-2, the J gene TRBJ1-1, with 7 bases fitting TRBD1. The germline CDR1 and CDR2 sequences are SGHTA and FQGNSA. J was trimmed by 0 bases and V by 3 bases; bases with no gene match: 4. The CDR3 totals 15 residues. The CDR3 DNA is TGTGCCAGCAGCTTTGGACAGGCCATGAACACTGAAGCTTTCTTT. Its translation: CASSFGQAMNTEAFF. Using reference TRBV7-2 and TRBJ1-1 for the parts outside the CDR3, the full variable domain is GAGVSQSPSNKVTEKGKDVELRCDPISGHTALYWYRQSLGQGLEFLIYFQGNSAPDKSGLPSDRFSAERTGGSVSTLTIQRTQQEDSAVYLCASSFGQAMNTEAFFGQGTRLTVV.

CDR3 region: CASSLVYWQSYEQYF. CDR3 DNA: TGTGCCAGCAGCTTAGTCTATTGGCAGTCCTACGAGCAGTACTTC. The chain joins TRBV11-2 to TRBJ2-7; D is ambiguous. Trimming stripped 1 base from V and 1 base from J, with 11 bases between. CDR3 length: 15 residues. Germline CDR1 and CDR2: SGHAT and FQNNGV. The full variable domain, with the rest looked up from reference TRBV11-2 and TRBJ2-7, is EAGVAQSPRYKIIEKRQSVAFWCNPISGHATLYWYQQILGQGPKLLIQFQNNGVVDDSQLPKDRFSAERLKGVDSTLKIQPAKLEDSAVYLCASSLVYWQSYEQYFGPGTRLTVT.

This clone has a single count. The V and J genes are TRBV5-1 and TRBJ1-1, with 8 bases aligning to TRBD1. The CDR3 length is 14 residues. Germline V gene lookup returns CDR1 SGHRS and CDR2 YFSETQ. The ends lost 1 base at V and 4 bases at J; junction bases unmatched: 3. The CDR3 reads CASSLQGAGTEAFF. The CDR3 nucleotides are TGCGCCAGCAGCTTGCAGGGGGCCGGCACTGAAGCTTTCTTT. Based on the CDR3 plus reference TRBV5-1 and TRBJ1-1, the full variable domain is KAGVTQTPRYLIKTRGQQVTLSCSPISGHRSVSWYQQTPGQGLQFLFEYFSETQRNKGNFPGRFSGRQFSNSRSEMNVSTLELGDSALYLCASSLQGAGTEAFFGQGTRLTVV.

J is TRBJ1-1 and V is TRBV6-1; D is unclear. CDR1 is MNHNS and CDR2 is SASEGT in the germline V gene. CDR3 size: 14 residues. Trimming pared 6 bases from V and 4 bases from J, leaving 15 bases between. In DNA form, the CDR3 reads TGTGCCAGCAGGCCAGGCAGTCTATTCACTGAAGCTTTCTTT. It specifies CASRPGSLFTEAFF.

The V gene is TRBV5-4, the J gene TRBJ2-7, with 10 bases lining up with TRBD1. CDR1 SGHNT and CDR2 YYREEE come from the germline V gene (reference sequence). The CDR3 contains 14 residues. J lost 4 bases, V lost 4 bases, and 5 bases had no gene match. The CDR3 DNA reads as TGTGCCAGCAGCGGGGACAGGGGAACATACGAGCAGTACTTC. Encoded protein: CASSGDRGTYEQYF.

The chain has TRBV27 and TRBJ2-7; D might be TRBD1 or TRBD2, each matching 5 bases. Looked up from germline, CDR1 is MNHEY and CDR2 is SMNVEV (reference sequence). V was pared by 3 bases and J by 4 bases, with 10 bases between. This CDR3 region has 13 residues. DNA for the CDR3: TGTGCCAGCAGTTTGTCGGGGCGATACGAGCAGTACTTC. It yields the protein CASSLSGRYEQYF.

The count of this clone is one. The chain uses TRBV6-5 and TRBJ1-5; possibly TRBD1 for D (5 bases). This CDR3 is 14 amino acids long. V was trimmed by 2 bases and J by 5 bases, leaving 10 bases between them. Looked up from germline, CDR1 is MNHEY and CDR2 is SVGAGI. The CDR3 coding sequence is TGTGCCAGCAGTTACCGCGGGGCCCATCAGCCCCAGCATTTT. Translated, it gives CASSYRGAHQPQHF.

V usage is TRBV2 and J usage is TRBJ2-7; 9 nucleotides agree with TRBD1. Germline V CDR1 and CDR2: SNHLY, FYNNEI. The CDR3 has 14 amino acids. The J segment lost 4 bases and the V segment lost 4 bases, leaving 5 bases of the junction unmatched. The DNA of the CDR3 is TGTGCCAGCAGTGGGGGACAGGGAGTTTACGAGCAGTACTTC. Translating gives CASSGGQGVYEQYF.

The chain couples TRBV19 to TRBJ2-6; TRBD1 might be the D (6 bases). Trimming shortened V by 6 bases and J by 1 base, and 10 bases separated the two germline ends. The CDR3 spans 15 residues. From germline, CDR1 is LNHDA and CDR2 SQIVND (reference sequence). CDR3 loop: CASREQGSGANVLTF. The CDR3 DNA reads as TGTGCCAGTAGAGAACAGGGATCTGGGGCCAACGTCCTGACTTTC.

The chain links TRBV7-9 to TRBJ2-7; D is possibly TRBD2 (6 bases). Per germline, CDR1 SEHNR and CDR2 FQNEAQ (reference sequence). This CDR3 is 14 amino acids long. Trimming took 1 base from V and 1 from J, leaving 8 bases between them. This CDR3 reads CASSLGSGSYEQYF. CDR3 in DNA: TGTGCCAGCAGCTTAGGTAGCGGTTCCTACGAGCAGTACTTC.

The chain links TRBV11-2 to TRBJ2-2; weak D call: TRBD1 (5 bases). The germline V and J ends were trimmed by 2 bases and 0 bases, with 10 bases remaining between them. There are 16 residues in the CDR3. CDR1 and CDR2 from the germline V gene are SGHAT and FQNNGV. The CDR3 protein is CASSLRAGTNTGELFF. CDR3 coding DNA: TGTGCCAGCAGCTTAAGGGCAGGGACGAACACCGGGGAGCTGTTTTTT.

The gene calls are TRBV5-6 and TRBJ1-4; weak D call: TRBD1 (6 bases). The CDR3 consists of 14 residues. Germline V CDR1 and CDR2: SGHDT, YYEEEE. V shed 2 bases and J shed 2 bases, with 7 bases lying between them. CDR3 DNA sequence: TGTGCCAGCAGCTTTCAGGGGACTAATGAAAAACTGTTTTTT. Its protein product is CASSFQGTNEKLFF.

The chain is built from TRBV11-3 and TRBJ2-2; D remains unclear. Germline V gene data show CDR1 as SGHNT and CDR2 as YENEEA. Trimming stripped 1 base from V and 5 bases from J, with 11 bases between. The CDR3 extends over 15 amino acids. The CDR3 DNA follows: TGTGCCAGCAGCTTAGCCCGGGCCCCGACCGGGGAGCTGTTTTTT. Its protein product is CASSLARAPTGELFF. The entire variable domain, with the rest obtained from reference TRBV11-3 and TRBJ2-2, is as follows: EAGVVQSPRYKIIEKKQPVAFWCNPISGHNTLYWYLQNLGQGPELLIRYENEEAVDDSQLPKDRFSAERLKGVDSTLKIQPAELGDSAVYLCASSLARAPTGELFFGEGSRLTVL.